The source of this T cell receptor beta chain is a study of blood T cell dynamics during melanoma immunotherapy. Study at large: First-line therapy was either pembrolizumab or nivolumab with ipilimumab for metastatic melanoma.

Germline CDR1 is SGHNT and CDR2 is YENEEA. Trimming shortened V by 3 bases and J by 1 base, and 3 bases separated the two germline ends. The CDR3 runs to 13 residues. This clone was detected only once. Assay used: immunoSEQ multiplex PCR; TCRdb lists only in-frame clones, some missing. The profile shows approximately 9,800 clones, more than 85% of them singletons. Documented time point: week 3, after first cycle of checkpoint inhibitor. Prior systemic cancer therapy, immunosuppressant use and other active malignancies excluded patients. This chain uses TRBV11-3 with TRBJ2-2, with D unresolved. The sample here was blood, taken from a patient treated with checkpoint blockade. The TCR was taken from a human donor with melanoma. CDR3 residues: CASSFQNTGELFF. The DNA of the CDR3 is TGTGCCAGCAGCTTTCAGAACACCGGGGAGCTGTTTTTT.